These T cell receptor beta chains were read from a single sample in a study of identical twins. TCRdb re-derived calls from the 5' RACE reads in MiXCR, one entry per CDR3 protein. The table includes fewer than 250,000 distinct CDR3 sequences, approximately 8% detected once. The sample also formed part of further work on yellow fever vaccine responses in identical twins.

The source material was CD8+ T cells sorted from blood. Source of these receptors: a woman younger than 30 in good health. The CDR3 runs from the conserved cysteine through the conserved F or W. Each record gives: V gene, clone size, J gene, D gene, CDR3 DNA, CDR3 protein. The D gene is left open where the match is weak. Only part of the rows carry a size: once, few, many, or a class if the clone is expanded.

TRBV3-1	-	TRBJ2-7	-	TGTGCCAGCAGCCCCGGGGTGAGCTCCTACGAGCAGTACTTC	CASSPGVSSYEQYF
TRBV18	-	TRBJ2-3	TRBD2	TGTGCCCCCCAAGTGCGGGGGGGGCCAGATACGCAGTATTTT	CAPQVRGGPDTQYF
TRBV12-3/TRBV12-4	many	TRBJ2-3	TRBD2	TGTGCCAGCAGTTTTATAGGGGCTAGCGGTGCACCGGATACGCAGTATTTT	CASSFIGASGAPDTQYF
TRBV5-1	many	TRBJ2-1	TRBD2	TGCGCCAGCAGCTTGTGGGGGATTTTTACTAGCGGGCAAGACGGCAATGAGCAGTTCTTC	CASSLWGIFTSGQDGNEQFF
TRBV12-5	-	TRBJ1-1	TRBD1	TGTGCTAGTGGTTTAACAGGGGGCGGGCGCCTGAACACTGAAGCTTTCTTT	CASGLTGGGRLNTEAFF
TRBV4-1	-	TRBJ2-2	-	TGCGCCGCACGCGGGACAACGAACACCGGGGAGCTGTTTTTT	CAARGTTNTGELFF
TRBV7-9	few	TRBJ1-1	TRBD1	TGTGCCAGCAGCTTAGTAGCGGACAGGGGCCCTGAAGCTTTCTTT	CASSLVADRGPEAFF
TRBV28	-	TRBJ2-3	TRBD2	TGTGCCAGCAGTTTTAGCGGGAGGGCAGATACGCAGTATTTT	CASSFSGRADTQYF
TRBV5-1	-	TRBJ1-1	-	TGCGCCAGCAGCCCGTCCGGGGACCAAGCTTTCTTT	CASSPSGDQAFF
TRBV3-1	few	TRBJ2-5	-	TGTGCCAGCAGCCAATCGTCCTATGGTCGGGAGACCCAGTACTTC	CASSQSSYGRETQYF
TRBV7-2	-	TRBJ2-3	TRBD2	TGTGCCAGCAGCTTGCTAGCGGGGCCCACAGATACGCAGTATTTT	CASSLLAGPTDTQYF
TRBV7-9	-	TRBJ2-2	-	TGTGCCAGCAGCCTCGGAGGGGAGGCCGGGGAGCTGTTTTTT	CASSLGGEAGELFF
TRBV3-1	few	TRBJ2-1	-	TGTGCCAGCAGCCAAGGGCAGGGTTTGATCCATGAGCAGTTCTTC	CASSQGQGLIHEQFF
TRBV27	-	TRBJ2-7	TRBD2	TGTGCCAGCAGTTTACGCACCCCGCTAGCGGGGGACTACGAGCGGTACTTC	CASSLRTPLAGDYERYF
TRBV3-1	many	TRBJ1-1	-	TGTGCCAGCAGCCAAGAGGCATCCACTGAAGCTTTCTTT	CASSQEASTEAFF
TRBV24-1	-	TRBJ2-3	TRBD2	TGTGCCACCAGTGATTTGCCCAGCGGGAGACCAGATACGCAGTATTTT	CATSDLPSGRPDTQYF
TRBV15	-	TRBJ2-1	-	TGTGCCACCAATCTGGCGGGGGCTGACCCTGAGCAGTTCTTC	CATNLAGADPEQFF
TRBV11-1	many	TRBJ2-1	TRBD2	TGTGCCAGCAGCTTAGATCGTTCGGGACTAGCGGTCTACAATGAGCAGTTCTTC	CASSLDRSGLAVYNEQFF
TRBV9	-	TRBJ2-5	-	TGTGCCAGCAGCACCCCGGGGTCCCAGTACTTC	CASSTPGSQYF
TRBV2	few	TRBJ2-1	-	TGTGCCAGCATGGGGGCTGAGCAGTTCTTC	CASMGAEQFF
TRBV12-3/TRBV12-4	-	TRBJ2-2	TRBD2	TGTGCCAGCAGTCATATGACTAGCCCGAACACCGGGGAGCTGTTTTTT	CASSHMTSPNTGELFF
TRBV28	few	TRBJ2-5	-	TGTGCCAGCAGTTCCCCCCTTTTTTCCGACAGACCCCAACAAGAGACCCAGTACTTC	CASSSPLFSDRPQQETQYF
TRBV28	many	TRBJ2-1	TRBD2	TGTGCCAGCAGTCCTAGCGGGAGGAGCCATGAGCAGTTCTTC	CASSPSGRSHEQFF
TRBV27	few	TRBJ2-7	-	TGTGCCAGCAGTTTACGAGGGCGCGAGCAGTACTTC	CASSLRGREQYF
TRBV6-5	few	TRBJ1-1	-	TGTGCCAGCAGTTACACCGCCGGGAACACTGAAGCTTTCTTT	CASSYTAGNTEAFF
TRBV15	-	TRBJ2-1	TRBD2	TGTGCCACCAGCACCCTATGGGAACTAGCGGGAGATGAGCAGTTCTTC	CATSTLWELAGDEQFF
TRBV12-3/TRBV12-4	many	TRBJ2-5	-	TGTGCCAGCAGTTTATGGACGGCGCAAGAGACCCAGTACTTC	CASSLWTAQETQYF
TRBV12-3/TRBV12-4	many	TRBJ2-1	-	TGTGCCAGCAGTTTAACAGTCCCCGAGCAGTTCTTC	CASSLTVPEQFF
TRBV5-6	many	TRBJ1-2	-	TGTGCCAGCAACCAGGGGAACTATGGCTACACCTTC	CASNQGNYGYTF
TRBV7-6	many	TRBJ2-7	-	TGTGCCAGCAGCTCCCCAAACACAGAAGGGGGGTGGGTCGAGCAGTACTTC	CASSSPNTEGGWVEQYF
TRBV12-3/TRBV12-4	-	TRBJ1-4	-	TGTGCCAGCACCTCCCGGGAGGGGCCTAATGAAAAACTGTTTTTT	CASTSREGPNEKLFF
TRBV5-1	many	TRBJ1-1	-	TGCGCCAGCAGCTTGGACCCTCAACCGATGAACACTGAAGCTTTCTTT	CASSLDPQPMNTEAFF
TRBV7-6	many	TRBJ2-1	TRBD2	TGTGCCAGCAGCCCCCGTGTTAGCGGGGGGTACAATGAGCAGTTCTTC	CASSPRVSGGYNEQFF
TRBV2	-	TRBJ2-1	-	TGTGCCAGCAGTGAAGCGCTGGGGGAGCAGTTCTTC	CASSEALGEQFF
TRBV12-3/TRBV12-4	few	TRBJ2-7	-	TGTGCCAGCAAAGCAGGGGGGCTAGCTCCCCACGAGCAGTACTTC	CASKAGGLAPHEQYF
TRBV12-3/TRBV12-4	many	TRBJ2-1	-	TGTGCCAGCAGTTCGACCGGGACCGACGCGAGCTCCTACAATGAGCAGTTCTTC	CASSSTGTDASSYNEQFF
TRBV4-1	few	TRBJ2-2	TRBD1	TGCGCCAGCAGCCCGCCGGGACAGGGAGTTTCGAACACCGGGGAGCTGTTTTTT	CASSPPGQGVSNTGELFF
TRBV9	many	TRBJ2-1	-	TGTGCCAGCAGCCCTCCGGACTACTCTAATAGTGAGCAGTTCTTC	CASSPPDYSNSEQFF
TRBV12-3/TRBV12-4	few	TRBJ1-6	-	TGTGCCAGCAGTTTTCAGGGACCCGACTGGGGCAATTCACCCCTCCACTTT	CASSFQGPDWGNSPLHF
TRBV11-2	-	TRBJ2-1	-	TGTGCCAGCAGCTTAAACCGGGGCCTCCGTGCCGGGGACTACAATGAGCAGTTCTTC	CASSLNRGLRAGDYNEQFF
TRBV12-3/TRBV12-4	many	TRBJ1-5	TRBD1	TGTGCCAGCAGTTCAGGACAGGGAGGACAGCCCCAGCATTTT	CASSSGQGGQPQHF
TRBV9	many	TRBJ2-2	TRBD2	TGTGCCAGCAGCGTAACGGGGGGCACCGGGGAGCTGTTTTTT	CASSVTGGTGELFF
TRBV9	many	TRBJ2-3	-	TGTGCCAGCAGCGTAGCTCGTAGCGGAGATACGCAGTATTTT	CASSVARSGDTQYF
TRBV3-1	many	TRBJ1-5	TRBD1	TGTGCCAGCAGCAAAGACCCCGGGACAGGGATCTTCACTCAGCCCCAGCATTTT	CASSKDPGTGIFTQPQHF
TRBV12-3/TRBV12-4	many	TRBJ2-5	TRBD2	TGTGCCAGCAACGTGGGACTATGGGAGACCCAGTACTTC	CASNVGLWETQYF
TRBV2	many	TRBJ2-7	-	TGTGCCAGCAGTGCTACTAGTTTCTACGAGCAGTACTTC	CASSATSFYEQYF
TRBV27	few	TRBJ2-2	TRBD2	TGTGCCAGCAGTTTCCACCAGCGGGGCGGCGGGGAGCTGTTTTTT	CASSFHQRGGGELFF
TRBV12-3/TRBV12-4	many	TRBJ1-1	-	TGTGCCAGCAGTTTATGGGGCGACACTGAAGCTTTCTTT	CASSLWGDTEAFF
TRBV5-6	-	TRBJ1-6	-	TGTGCCAGCAGCTTGGGGACGATTTATTCACCCCTCCACTTT	CASSLGTIYSPLHF
TRBV4-1	few	TRBJ2-7	TRBD2	TGCGCCAGCAGCCAAGATAGGGCGGGGGTGCTTATCCACGAGCAGTACTTC	CASSQDRAGVLIHEQYF
TRBV14	few	TRBJ2-3	TRBD2	TGTGCCAGCAGCCAGCTTCTAGCGGAGCCCACAGATACGCAGTATTTT	CASSQLLAEPTDTQYF
TRBV12-3/TRBV12-4	many	TRBJ2-3	-	TGTGCCAGCAGTCGACTAGTTTTCACAGATACGCAGTATTTT	CASSRLVFTDTQYF
TRBV4-2	-	TRBJ2-1	TRBD2	TGTGCCAGCAGCCAGGCTTCCGGGACTAGCGGGGGTAATGAGCAGTTCTTC	CASSQASGTSGGNEQFF
TRBV29-1	few	TRBJ2-3	-	TGCAGCCAGGCCGCGGCTAGCACAGATACGCAGTATTTT	CSQAAASTDTQYF
TRBV2	-	TRBJ2-7	-	TGTGCCAGCATGGTGGGATCCTACGAGCAGTACTTC	CASMVGSYEQYF
TRBV5-8	few	TRBJ2-4	-	TGTGCCAGCAGCTTGTTGGGCGAAGCCAAAAACATTCAGTACTTC	CASSLLGEAKNIQYF
TRBV3-1	few	TRBJ2-5	TRBD2	TGTGCCAGCAGCCAAAGGACTAGCGGGCAAGAGACCCAGTACTTC	CASSQRTSGQETQYF
TRBV6-1	few	TRBJ2-3	TRBD2	TGTGCCAGCAGTGCGCCTTGGCGGGAGGGCGGGACAGATACGCAGTATTTT	CASSAPWREGGTDTQYF
TRBV11-2	-	TRBJ2-1	-	TGTGCCAGCAGCTTAGAGGGGGTAGTCTCCTACAATGAGCAGTTCTTC	CASSLEGVVSYNEQFF